These 18 T cell receptor beta chains were all obtained from the same sample, sequenced in a study of early T cells in non-severe SARS-CoV-2 infection. One entry per CDR3 protein results from TCRdb running MiXCR on the 5' RACE reads. This sample has over 25,000 distinct CDR3 sequences, with around 4.4% found just once. The sequencing input was whole blood. The source is an adult who was a healthcare worker with PCR-confirmed SARS-CoV-2 infection or an uninfected control (not recorded which).

The rearrangement links TRBV6-1 to TRBJ2-7; tentative D call: TRBD2 (6 bases). V shed 0 bases and J shed 8 bases, with 17 bases lying between them. The CDR3 has 15 amino acids. Germline V gene lookup returns CDR1 MNHNS and CDR2 SASEGT. The CDR3: CASSEARWGVSKQYF. CDR3 nucleotides: TGTGCCAGCAGTGAAGCTCGCTGGGGGGTGTCGAAGCAGTACTTC.

The table lists this clonotype with many counts. This CDR3 is CASSQDAGRQTTDTQYF. DNA for the CDR3: TGTGCCAGCAGCCAAGATGCAGGGCGACAAACCACAGATACGCAGTATTTT. The J gene is TRBJ2-3, the V gene TRBV4-2; D possibly corresponds to TRBD1 (5 bases). Looked up from germline, CDR1 is LGHNA and CDR2 is YNFKEQ. Deletions cut 0 bases from V and 2 bases from J, with 15 bases between. The CDR3 has 17 amino acids.

This clonotype was seen ten or more times. The chain couples TRBV5-8 to TRBJ2-4; a possible D gene is TRBD2 (6 bases). Germline lookup yields CDR1 SGHTS and CDR2 YDEGEE. There are 17 residues in the CDR3. The V end was cut by 0 bases, the J end by 4 bases, with 17 bases between. CDR3 protein: CASSLEFMAGLKNIQYF. The CDR3 DNA sequence: TGTGCCAGCAGCTTGGAGTTTATGGCAGGACTAAAAAACATTCAGTACTTC.

This clonotype appeared many times. The chain recombines TRBV28 with TRBJ2-3; TRBD1 might be the D (6 bases). This CDR3 has 14 amino acids. Germline V gene data show CDR1 as MDHEN and CDR2 as SYDVKM. Trimming cost V 7 bases and J 2 bases, with 13 bases left between them. This CDR3 is CASTQGSPTDTQYF. In DNA form, the CDR3 reads TGTGCCAGCACTCAGGGGAGCCCCACAGATACGCAGTATTTT.

In its sample, this clonotype was seen many times. DNA of the CDR3: TGTGCCAGCAGCCCCGTTCCCGACGAGCAGTACTTC. It yields the protein CASSPVPDEQYF. This chain joins TRBV11-2 and TRBJ2-7; D ambiguous. The CDR3 is 12 residues long. The germline gives CDR1 SGHAT, CDR2 FQNNGV. V was clipped by 5 bases and J by 5 bases, with 10 bases between them.

This clonotype has ten or more counts. The chain joins TRBV12-3 or TRBV12-4 to TRBJ2-2; 12 bases align to TRBD2. V shed 4 bases, J shed 7 bases, and the junction held 7 bases outside the gene matches. CDR3 length equals 16 residues. The CDR3: CASSSRLAGDLGELFF. Written as DNA, the CDR3 is TGTGCCAGCAGTTCCAGACTAGCGGGAGATCTCGGGGAGCTGTTTTTT.

This clonotype came up many times. The rearrangement links TRBV11-3 to TRBJ1-1, with D perhaps TRBD1 (5 bases). The length of the CDR3 is 13 residues. The germline V gene has CDR1 SGHNT and CDR2 YENEEA. V was shortened by 1 base and J by 8 bases, with 11 bases between the two germline ends. CDR3 coding DNA: TGTGCCAGCAGCTTAGGTGAAAACAGGGAAGCTTTCTTT. The encoded protein is CASSLGENREAFF.

The genes are TRBV3-1 and TRBJ2-1, with 10 bases that match TRBD2. Germline CDR1 LGHDT, CDR2 YNNKEL (reference sequence). The junction had 8 bases not matched to a gene; V was cut back by 3 bases and J by 6 bases. This CDR3 comprises 16 residues. CDR3 coding DNA: TGTGCCAGCAGCCATTCCTCGAGCGGGGGGGCCAATGAGCAGTTCTTC. Its translation: CASSHSSSGGANEQFF.

This clonotype was counted at least ten times. The chain combines TRBV10-3 with TRBJ2-5; D gene ambiguous. The CDR3 consists of 11 residues. The germline gives CDR1 ENHRY, CDR2 SYGVKD. V was clipped by 7 bases and J by 3 bases, with 6 bases between them. The CDR3 here is CAITPKETQYF. The DNA of the CDR3 is TGTGCCATCACCCCGAAAGAGACCCAGTACTTC.

This clonotype has ten or more counts. The J gene is TRBJ2-2, the V gene TRBV6-6, with 7 bases matching TRBD1. The CDR3 totals 14 residues. With 5 bases clipped from V and 1 base from J, the junction kept 1 base outside the gene matches. Germline CDR1 is MNHNY and CDR2 is SVGAGI (reference sequence). The CDR3, as DNA: TGTGCCAGCAGTCGACAGGGGAACACCGGGGAGCTGTTTTTT. Protein product: CASSRQGNTGELFF.

The rearrangement uses TRBV11-2 and TRBJ2-3; possibly TRBD2 for D (6 bases). V gave up 1 base and J gave up 0 bases, with 11 bases separating them. Per germline, CDR1 SGHAT and CDR2 FQNNGV. This CDR3 contains 16 residues. CDR3 residues: CASSLVAGPSTDTQYF. In nucleotides, the CDR3 is TGTGCCAGCAGCTTAGTTGCGGGGCCCAGCACAGATACGCAGTATTTT.

This clonotype was seen repeatedly, ten times or more. The chain recombines TRBV12-5 with TRBJ2-7; D possibly matches TRBD1 or TRBD2 (5 bases each). V was trimmed by 1 base and J by 3 bases, leaving 13 bases between them. CDR1 is LGHNT, CDR2 FRNRAP, per germline. The CDR3 sequence is 15 residues long. In DNA, the CDR3 is TGTGCTAGTGGTTTGGGGGGGAATGCGGGCTACGAGCAGTACTTC. Its translation is CASGLGGNAGYEQYF.

This clonotype was counted ten times or more. The chain has TRBV11-2 and TRBJ2-2; no definite D call. The CDR3 has 16 amino acids. With 5 bases removed from V and 0 bases from J, the gap between germline ends came to 13 bases. CDR1 SGHAT and CDR2 FQNNGV come from the germline V gene. Written as DNA, the CDR3 is TGTGCCAGCAGCCCACCTAGGAAAGCGAACACCGGGGAGCTGTTTTTT. Translation gives CASSPPRKANTGELFF.

This clonotype was found many times. This rearrangement joins TRBV24-1 to TRBJ1-1; tentatively, D is TRBD1 (6 bases). Germline V lookup: CDR1 KGHDR, CDR2 SFDVKD. The CDR3 runs to 13 residues. V lost 9 bases and J 2 bases, leaving 12 bases between the germline ends. CDR3 residues: CATQGSPNTEAFF. The CDR3 DNA sequence: TGTGCCACCCAGGGGTCACCCAACACTGAAGCTTTCTTT.

This clonotype was seen repeatedly, ten times or more. This chain connects TRBV14 to TRBJ2-7; D remains ambiguous. Per germline, CDR1 SGHDN and CDR2 FVKESK. This CDR3 is built from 15 residues. V gave up 0 bases and J gave up 0 bases, with 9 bases separating them. CDR3 in amino acids: CASSQDTESSYEQYF. For the CDR3, the DNA is TGTGCCAGCAGCCAAGATACGGAGAGCTCCTACGAGCAGTACTTC.

This clonotype was seen ten or more times. The genes are TRBV7-3 and TRBJ2-1; D remains ambiguous. The CDR3 loop spans 13 amino acids. Germline CDR1 and CDR2: SGHTA and FQGTGA. Trimming pared 5 bases from V and 6 bases from J, leaving 11 bases between. CDR3: CASSRSVRNEQFF. The DNA of the CDR3 is TGTGCCAGCAGCCGATCCGTCCGCAATGAGCAGTTCTTC.

This clonotype was counted a few times. This chain links TRBV11-2 with TRBJ2-1; TRBD1 or TRBD2 may be the D gene (5 bases each). Germline lookup yields CDR1 SGHAT and CDR2 FQNNGV. The V and J ends lost 7 bases and 8 bases respectively, with 12 bases between them. This CDR3 comprises 12 residues. Here the CDR3 reads CASTTLGDEQFF. CDR3 nucleotide sequence: TGTGCCAGCACCACGCTGGGGGATGAGCAGTTCTTC.

This clonotype was counted at least ten times. J is TRBJ2-2 and V is TRBV28; D tentatively reads TRBD1 or TRBD2 (5 bases each). CDR3 length equals 14 residues. V shed 10 bases and J shed 5 bases, with 17 bases lying between them. Per the germline V gene, CDR1 is MDHEN and CDR2 is SYDVKM. The CDR3 reads CANGAGTDTGELFF. CDR3 DNA: TGTGCCAACGGAGCTGGGACCGATACCGGGGAGCTGTTTTTT. Full variable domain (outside the CDR3, taken from reference TRBV28 and TRBJ2-2): DVKVTQSSRYLVKRTGEKVFLECVQDMDHENMFWYRQDPGLGLRLIYFSYDVKMKEKGDIPEGYSVSREKKERFSLILESASTNQTSMYLCANGAGTDTGELFFGEGSRLTVL.